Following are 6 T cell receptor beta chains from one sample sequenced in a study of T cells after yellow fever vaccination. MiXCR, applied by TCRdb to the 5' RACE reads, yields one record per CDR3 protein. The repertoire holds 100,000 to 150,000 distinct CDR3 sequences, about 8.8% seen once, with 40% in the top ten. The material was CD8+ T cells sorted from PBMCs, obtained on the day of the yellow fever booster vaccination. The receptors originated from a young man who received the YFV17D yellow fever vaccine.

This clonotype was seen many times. DNA of the CDR3: TGCAGCGTTGGAATAGGTGGAGAAAAACTGTTTTTT. Encoded protein: CSVGIGGEKLFF. This chain uses TRBV29-1 with TRBJ1-4; D remains ambiguous. The CDR3 spans 12 residues. Germline V gene lookup returns CDR1 SQVTM and CDR2 ANQGSEA. Trimming removed 4 bases at V and 8 bases at J, with 11 bases between.

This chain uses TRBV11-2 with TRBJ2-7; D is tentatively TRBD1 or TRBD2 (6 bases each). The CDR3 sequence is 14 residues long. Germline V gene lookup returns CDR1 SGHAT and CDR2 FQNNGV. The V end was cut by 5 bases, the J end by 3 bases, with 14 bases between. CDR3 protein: CASSQMGGLYEQYF. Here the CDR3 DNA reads TGTGCCAGCAGCCAGATGGGGGGCCTCTACGAGCAGTACTTC. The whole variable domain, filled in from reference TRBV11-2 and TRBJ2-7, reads EAGVAQSPRYKIIEKRQSVAFWCNPISGHATLYWYQQILGQGPKLLIQFQNNGVVDDSQLPKDRFSAERLKGVDSTLKIQPAKLEDSAVYLCASSQMGGLYEQYFGPGTRLTVT.

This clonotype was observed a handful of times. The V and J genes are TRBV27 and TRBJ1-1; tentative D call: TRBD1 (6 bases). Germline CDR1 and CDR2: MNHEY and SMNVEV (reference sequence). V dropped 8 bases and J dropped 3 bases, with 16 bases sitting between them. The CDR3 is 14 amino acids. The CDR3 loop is CASALMDSYTEAFF. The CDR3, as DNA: TGTGCCAGCGCCTTAATGGACAGCTACACTGAAGCTTTCTTT.

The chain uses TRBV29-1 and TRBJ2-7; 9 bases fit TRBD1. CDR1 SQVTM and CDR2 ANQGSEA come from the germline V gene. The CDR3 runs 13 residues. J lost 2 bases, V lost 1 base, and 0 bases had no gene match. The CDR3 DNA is TGCAGCGTTGAAGGGGACAGGGCCTACGAGCAGTACTTC. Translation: CSVEGDRAYEQYF.

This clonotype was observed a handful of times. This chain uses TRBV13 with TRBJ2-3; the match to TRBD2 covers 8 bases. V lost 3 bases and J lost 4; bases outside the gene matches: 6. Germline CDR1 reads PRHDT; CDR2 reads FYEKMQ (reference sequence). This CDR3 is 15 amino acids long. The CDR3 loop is CASSLGRGAADTQYF. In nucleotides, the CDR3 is TGTGCCAGCAGCTTGGGGCGGGGGGCTGCAGATACGCAGTATTTT.

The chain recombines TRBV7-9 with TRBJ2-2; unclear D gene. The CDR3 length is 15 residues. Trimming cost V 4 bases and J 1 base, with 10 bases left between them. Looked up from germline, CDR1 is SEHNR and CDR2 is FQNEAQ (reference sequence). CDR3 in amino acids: CASSSQDGNTGELFF. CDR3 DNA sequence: TGTGCCAGCAGCTCCCAGGACGGGAACACCGGGGAGCTGTTTTTT.